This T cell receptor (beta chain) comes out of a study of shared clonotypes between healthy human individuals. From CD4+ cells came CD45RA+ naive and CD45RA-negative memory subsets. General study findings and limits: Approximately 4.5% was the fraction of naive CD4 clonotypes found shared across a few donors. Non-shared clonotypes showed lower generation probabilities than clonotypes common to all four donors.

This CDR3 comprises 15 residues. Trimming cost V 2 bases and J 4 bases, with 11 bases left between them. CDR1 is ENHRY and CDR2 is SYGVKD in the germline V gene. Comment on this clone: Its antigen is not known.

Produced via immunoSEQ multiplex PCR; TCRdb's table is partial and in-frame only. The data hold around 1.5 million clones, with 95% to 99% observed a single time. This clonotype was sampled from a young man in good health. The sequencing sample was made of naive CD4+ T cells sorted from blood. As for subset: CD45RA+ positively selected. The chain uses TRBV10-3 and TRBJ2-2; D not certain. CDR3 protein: CAISENNLGTGELFF. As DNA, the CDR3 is TGTGCCATCAGTGAGAACAACCTGGGCACCGGGGAGCTGTTTTTT.